The entry that follows covers one T cell receptor beta chain sequence. No antigen is known for it. Base-call qualities are not available, and no considerably larger clone is one nucleotide away. Donors were a few dozen systemically healthy Caucasian individuals from Russia aged roughly 6 to 90 years. Approximately 10 milliliters of peripheral blood were collected from each donor into EDTA-treated Vacutainer tubes. Ficoll-Paque density-gradient centrifugation was used to isolate PBMCs, with at least 7 million obtained per sample. Total RNA, at least 6 micrograms per sample, was extracted from PBMCs with Trizol reagent. Naive CD45RAhigh/CD27high T cell percentages were measured by flow cytometry on a PBMC aliquot from every donor. The library was built by means of 5' RACE. Sequencing was performed on an Illumina HiSeq 2500. A second PCR of about 6 to 11 cycles was run with a J-beta primer mix and a sample-barcoded 5' primer. A template-switch 5' adaptor carrying 12 random nucleotides introduced a unique molecular identifier onto each TCR beta cDNA molecule. Each sample yielded at least 3 million CDR3-containing paired-end reads. First-strand cDNA was synthesized from all RNA with the Mint cDNA synthesis kit, primed by a TRBC-specific oligonucleotide. Following uracil-DNA glycosylase treatment, a first 18-cycle PCR with universal primers M1SS and BC2_uni_R was performed on all cDNA. Under the source paper's analysis protocol: For normalization, 1 million high-quality reads, each with a distinct molecular identifier, were randomly selected from each sample. Instead of being binned into consensus sequences, reads with shared molecular identifiers were discarded. MiTCR, run with a Q25 quality threshold and the strictest error-elimination algorithm, handled CDR3 identification, clonotype clustering and error correction. A nonparametric unseen species model with Euler transformation was used to estimate a lower bound on total TCR beta diversity. Using fastp trimming at Q25 and MiXCR clonotype assembly, TCRdb reanalyzed the public sequencing data and kept in-frame beta chains. Duplicate CDR3 protein sequences are folded into a single record with the most common DNA and genes. The V and J calls and clone size are TCRdb's, not the authors'. Here the sample has some 1.5 million distinct CDR3 sequences; under 30% occur a single time. Together, the top ten hold roughly 8.2% of the sample.

The data belong to a study of blood T cells in healthy people across ages (dated by TCRdb to 2015 to 2017). Broadly, across the study: In model experiments, template switching captured roughly one uniquely barcoded TCR beta cDNA molecule for every two T cells. To track age-related changes in TCR beta repertoire diversity, the study relied on deep sequencing normalized with unique cDNA molecular identifiers. The donors were divided into four age groups: young (average about 16 years), middle-aged (about 41), aged (around 59) and long-lived (roughly 82). To avoid experimental bias, donors of different ages were distributed randomly across sequencing lanes. Using the same blood draw, the study looked at two additional independent replicas of 1 million unique cDNA reads for two donors, one aged 18 to 30 and the other aged 80 or older. Results and caveats for the whole study, not just this receptor: The percentage of naive T cells measured by flow cytometry correlated strongly with observed TCR beta diversity. Because donor CMV infection status was unknown, age-related changes in expanded clonotypes were potentially confounded. Bulk unsorted PBMC profiling prevented conclusive comparison of naive and antigen-experienced compartments. As age increased, observed TCR beta diversity per million T cells dropped in a roughly linear way, and a significant reduction was already evident by age roughly 40. Estimates of total diversity from one million sequenced T cells were regarded as lower bounds and underestimates. The long-lived group showed more naive CD4+ T cells, fewer expanded clones and increased TCR diversity than the aged group, suggesting age selection.

This sequence was found in a woman under 40 in good health. The sequenced material came from blood.

The sequenced DNA is TGCGCCAGCAGCGGTGGAGTCTCTGGAAACACCATATATTTT. It is translated as CASSGGVSGNTIYF. The chain joins TRBV5-1 to TRBJ1-3; there is no confident call for the D gene. Inclusive of the bounding cysteine and phenylalanine, the CDR3 is 14 residues long. Of all the DNA, just the CDR3 is kept, 42 bases in frame from base 1. V sheds 4 bases and J sheds 0 bases, leaving 8 bases between their ends. Taken from the germline V gene, the CDR1 and CDR2 loops are SGHRS and YFSETQ.